This T cell receptor beta chain was documented in a study of shared clonotypes between healthy human individuals. CDR3 size: 14 residues. Each donor was a Caucasian adult residing in Nashville, Tennessee. Profiled with immunoSEQ multiplex PCR; TCRdb holds only in-frame clones, not every one. The sample has about 450,000 clones, roughly 77% seen once; the top ten hold around 14%. Sequences were obtained from PBMCs. The source is a woman aged 35 to 49 in good health. Some clones in this sample may be carry-over from other donors' samples. The chain carries TRBV7-5 and TRBJ2-7; TRBD1 was called by the table and not checked on the DNA. TRBV7-5 is labeled a pseudogene. This CDR3 is CVRRTDRGANEQYF. CDR3 nucleotides: TGTGTCAGAAGGACCGACAGGGGGGCGAACGAGCAGTACTTC.